This TCR beta chain was captured by sequencing in a study of shared clonotypes between healthy human individuals. Only in-frame clones appear in the TCRdb table, and some are missing; sequencing was by immunoSEQ multiplex PCR. The table has hundreds of thousands of clones, roughly 80% seen once. The CDR3 runs 14 residues. Per germline, CDR1 SGHTA and CDR2 FQGNSA. V lost 1 base, J lost 8 bases, and 4 bases stayed unmatched. This clone was seen a handful of times. The J gene is TRBJ2-1, the V gene TRBV7-2; 8 nucleotides match TRBD1. The sequence came from a middle-aged woman in good health. Some clones in this sample may be carry-over from other donors' samples. Source material: PBMCs. The CDR3 DNA reads TGTGCCAGCAGCTTAGGACGACAGGGGTATGAGCAGTTCTTC. It translates to CASSLGRQGYEQFF.